These T cell receptor beta chains were read from a single sample in a study of cytomegalovirus exposure and HLA in healthy donors. Assay used: immunoSEQ multiplex PCR; TCRdb lists only in-frame clones, some missing. The sample includes some 130,000 clones, 75% to 85% of them seen just once. Specimen: PBMCs. Receptors originate from a woman between 40 and 55 years old in good health and CMV-seronegative. CDR3s include the opening cysteine and the closing phenylalanine or tryptophan. The order of the fields is J gene, clone size, D gene, V gene, CDR3 protein, CDR3 DNA. D genes are given only for firm matches. Size values are once, few and many counts, or a class for expanded clones, and some rows have none.

TRBJ2-5	-	TRBD2	TRBV15	CATRGTSGGEVKTQYF	TGTGCCACCCGAGGGACTAGCGGGGGGGAGGTGAAGACCCAGTACTTC
TRBJ2-1	-	-	TRBV27	CASRPGALVGSYNEQFF	TGTGCCAGCAGGCCGGGAGCCCTAGTCGGGTCCTACAATGAGCAGTTCTTC
TRBJ2-5	once	-	TRBV28	CASTAQGRETQYF	TGTGCCAGCACGGCCCAGGGTCGAGAGACCCAGTACTTC
TRBJ1-1	-	-	TRBV2	CASRAPAVGTEAFF	TGTGCCAGCAGGGCCCCAGCGGTTGGCACTGAAGCTTTCTTT
TRBJ2-1	-	TRBD2	TRBV7-7	CASSPLTSGSGEQFF	TGTGCTAGCAGCCCCCTAACTAGCGGGAGTGGTGAGCAGTTCTTC
TRBJ1-2	-	-	TRBV12-5	CASGLYPTGAGYTF	TGTGCTAGTGGTTTGTACCCCACTGGGGCTGGCTACACCTTC
TRBJ1-6	-	-	TRBV7-9	CASRGSRDVNSPLHF	TGTGCCAGCAGGGGGTCTCGGGATGTGAATTCACCCCTCCACTTT
TRBJ2-1	-	-	TRBV4-1	CASSLNNEQFF	TGCGCCAGCAGCCTTAACAATGAGCAGTTCTTC
TRBJ1-2	-	TRBD1	TRBV7-9	CASSTLGGQGANSYGYTF	TGTGCCAGCAGTACGCTTGGTGGACAGGGGGCGAATAGCTATGGCTACACCTTC
TRBJ2-7	-	-	TRBV1	CTSSHPSAIYYEQYF	TGCACCAGCAGCCACCCTAGCGCCATTTACTACGAGCAGTACTTC
TRBJ2-5	-	-	TRBV6-5	CASKPVGGQETQYF	TGTGCCAGCAAGCCCGTAGGGGGCCAAGAGACCCAGTACTTC
TRBJ2-3	few	TRBD2	TRBV9	CASSVLTSDTQYF	TGTGCCAGCAGCGTCCTCACTAGCGACACGCAGTATTTT
TRBJ1-5	-	-	TRBV15	CATSRDRGSNQPQHF	TGTGCCACCAGCAGAGATAGGGGTAGCAATCAGCCCCAGCATTTT
TRBJ2-7	-	TRBD2	TRBV4-1	CASSQGISGTLNYEQYF	TGCGCCAGCAGCCAAGGGATTAGCGGGACCTTAAACTACGAGCAGTACTTC
TRBJ1-5	-	-	TRBV4-1	CASSQTHDRSNQPQHF	TGCGCCAGCAGCCAGACCCACGACAGGAGCAATCAGCCCCAGCATTTT
TRBJ1-6	-	TRBD1	TRBV6-1	CASSEVLDRASPLHF	TGTGCCAGCAGTGAGGTCCTCGACAGGGCCAGCCCCCTCCACTTT
TRBJ2-5	-	-	TRBV9	CASSSHAIQETQYF	TGTGCCAGCAGCTCCCACGCGATCCAAGAGACCCAGTACTTC
TRBJ1-6	-	TRBD1	TRBV6-5	CPSSTRTGGYSPLHF	TGTCCCAGCAGTACACGGACAGGGGGTTATTCACCCCTCCACTTT
TRBJ2-1	-	TRBD2	TRBV6-5	CASSSPGGGWLHEQFF	TGTGCCAGCAGTTCCCCAGGCGGGGGGTGGCTGCATGAGCAGTTCTTC
TRBJ2-2	-	-	TRBV13	CASSTRYTGELFF	TGTGCCAGCAGCACCCGGTACACCGGGGAGCTGTTTTTT
TRBJ1-2	-	-	TRBV5-1	CASSLLQGTNGYTF	TGCGCCAGCAGCCTATTACAGGGAACGAATGGCTACACCTTC
TRBJ2-5	-	TRBD1	TRBV7-3	CASSVTGAETQYF	TGTGCCAGCAGCGTGACAGGGGCAGAGACCCAGTACTTC
TRBJ2-7	-	-	TRBV11-2	CASSLEVGGSYEQYF	TGTGCCAGCAGCTTAGAAGTAGGGGGCTCCTACGAGCAGTACTTC
TRBJ2-5	-	TRBD1	TRBV2	CASRPQGVEGETQYF	TGTGCCAGCAGACCTCAGGGGGTAGAAGGAGAGACCCAGTACTTC
TRBJ2-7	-	TRBD2	TRBV6-1	CASSGASGWTGQQYF	TGTGCCAGCAGTGGGGCTAGCGGTTGGACCGGGCAGCAGTACTTC
TRBJ2-7	-	TRBD2	TRBV19	CASSNQRGYEQYF	TGTGCCAGTAGTAACCAGCGGGGGTACGAGCAGTACTTC
TRBJ1-1	-	-	TRBV6-6	CASRERGYNTEAFF	TGTGCCAGCAGGGAGAGGGGGTACAACACTGAAGCTTTCTTT
TRBJ2-1	-	-	TRBV7-9	CASSPRGASGPRNEQFF	TGTGCCAGCAGCCCCAGGGGGGCTAGCGGGCCCAGGAATGAGCAGTTCTTC
TRBJ1-6	few	TRBD1	TRBV19	CASSTGGGEGSPLHF	TGTGCCAGTAGCACGGGAGGGGGCGAAGGTTCACCCCTCCACTTT
TRBJ1-2	-	-	TRBV7-2	CASSLGLIWGYTF	TGTGCCAGCAGCTTAGGACTTATTTGGGGCTACACCTTC
TRBJ1-5	-	TRBD1	TRBV7-2	CPSSYTGASNQPQHF	TGTCCCAGCAGCTACACAGGGGCTAGCAATCAGCCCCAGCATTTT
TRBJ2-1	-	-	TRBV7-7	CASSQEGATYNEQFF	TGTGCTAGCAGCCAGGAGGGGGCCACGTACAATGAGCAGTTCTTC
TRBJ2-7	-	TRBD2	TRBV7-9	CASSLLAGTSGRYEQYF	TGTGCCAGCAGCTTGCTTGCCGGGACTAGCGGGAGGTACGAGCAGTACTTC
TRBJ2-1	-	TRBD1	TRBV27	CASSTRGLEYNEQFF	TGTGCCAGCAGTACCAGGGGGCTAGAATACAATGAGCAGTTCTTC
TRBJ2-1	-	TRBD1	TRBV7-6	CASSLGGTVYNEQFF	TGTGCCAGCAGCTTAGGGGGGACAGTCTACAATGAGCAGTTCTTC
TRBJ1-2	few	-	TRBV9	CASSPAGWGSRWPGYGYTF	TGTGCCAGCAGCCCAGCGGGTTGGGGGTCCCGGTGGCCTGGGTATGGCTACACCTTC
TRBJ1-1	few	TRBD1	TRBV6-5	CASSYLGQGEAFF	TGTGCCAGCAGTTACCTGGGACAGGGTGAAGCTTTCTTT
TRBJ2-3	-	TRBD2	TRBV11-2	CASSTLTGLAGVSADTQYF	TGTGCCAGCAGCACCTTGACCGGACTAGCGGGAGTATCGGCAGATACGCAGTATTTT
TRBJ2-2	-	-	TRBV7-9	CASGGDRGSGELFF	TGTGCCAGCGGCGGGGACAGAGGGTCCGGGGAGCTGTTTTTT
TRBJ2-7	-	TRBD2	TRBV13	CASSPGLVSYEQYF	TGTGCCAGCAGCCCGGGACTAGTCTCCTACGAGCAGTACTTC
TRBJ2-7	-	TRBD1	TRBV7-2	CASSLGQGGYEQYF	TGTGCCAGCAGCCTCGGACAGGGGGGGTACGAGCAGTACTTC
TRBJ1-1	-	-	TRBV28	CASSNFGRGNTEAFF	TGTGCCAGCAGCAACTTTGGGAGGGGGAACACTGAAGCTTTCTTT
TRBJ2-7	-	TRBD2	TRBV7-8	CASSPAGGIAPYEQYF	TGTGCCAGCAGCCCCGCGGGGGGGATAGCCCCCTACGAGCAGTACTTC
TRBJ1-5	-	-	TRBV27	CASSLVSGNQPQHF	TGTGCCAGCAGTTTAGTGTCGGGCAATCAGCCCCAGCATTTT
TRBJ2-7	-	-	TRBV6-5	CASSYRGSRYEQYF	TGTGCCAGCAGTTACCGGGGGAGCAGGTACGAGCAGTACTTC
TRBJ1-3	-	TRBD1	TRBV5-1	CASSPGQPSSGNTIYF	TGCGCCAGCAGCCCGGGACAGCCGTCCTCTGGAAACACCATATATTTT
TRBJ2-1	-	-	TRBV9	CASSVDAPSSYNEQFF	TGTGCCAGCAGCGTAGACGCGCCGAGCTCCTACAATGAGCAGTTCTTC
TRBJ1-6	-	-	TRBV27	CASSLLGPGNSPLHF	TGTGCCAGCAGTTTATTGGGGCCGGGTAATTCACCCCTCCACTTT
TRBJ1-1	few	-	TRBV19	CASSIGQGLNTEAFF	TGTGCCAGTAGTATAGGTCAGGGTTTGAACACTGAAGCTTTCTTT
TRBJ1-5	-	-	TRBV7-2	CASSLYHRTSGQPQHF	TGTGCCAGCAGCTTATACCATCGGACCTCGGGACAGCCCCAGCATTTT
TRBJ1-2	-	-	TRBV18	CASSPGHDYGYTF	TGTGCCAGCTCACCAGGACACGACTATGGCTACACCTTC
TRBJ2-2	once	-	TRBV5-6	CASSLGPRGELFF	TGTGCCAGCAGCTTGGGGCCCCGCGGGGAGCTGTTTTTT
TRBJ1-1	-	TRBD1	TRBV19	CASTLDRVNTEAFF	TGTGCCAGTACCCTTGACAGGGTGAACACTGAAGCTTTCTTT
TRBJ1-1	-	-	TRBV7-2	CASSPRKGAGNTEAFF	TGTGCCAGCAGCCCCCGGAAGGGCGCGGGGAACACTGAAGCTTTCTTT
TRBJ1-1	-	TRBD1	TRBV10-3	CAIRDRGDMNTEAFF	TGTGCCATCAGGGACAGGGGCGATATGAACACTGAAGCTTTCTTT